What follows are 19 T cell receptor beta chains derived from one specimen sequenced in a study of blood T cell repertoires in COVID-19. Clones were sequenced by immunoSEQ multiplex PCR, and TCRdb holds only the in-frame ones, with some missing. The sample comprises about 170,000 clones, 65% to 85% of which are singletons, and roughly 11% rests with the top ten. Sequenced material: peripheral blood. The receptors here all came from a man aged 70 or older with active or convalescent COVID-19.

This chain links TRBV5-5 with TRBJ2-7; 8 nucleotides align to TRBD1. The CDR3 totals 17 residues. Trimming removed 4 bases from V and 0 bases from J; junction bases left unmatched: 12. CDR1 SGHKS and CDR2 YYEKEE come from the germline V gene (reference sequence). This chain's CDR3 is CASSPGWRTGTSYEQYF. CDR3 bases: TGTGCCAGCAGCCCTGGTTGGAGGACAGGGACCTCCTACGAGCAGTACTTC.

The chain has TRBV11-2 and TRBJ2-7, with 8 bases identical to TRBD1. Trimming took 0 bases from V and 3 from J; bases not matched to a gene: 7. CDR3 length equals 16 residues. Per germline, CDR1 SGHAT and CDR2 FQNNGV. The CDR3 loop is CASSLEGGQVLYEQYF. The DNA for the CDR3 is TGTGCCAGCAGCTTAGAGGGGGGACAGGTGCTCTACGAGCAGTACTTC.

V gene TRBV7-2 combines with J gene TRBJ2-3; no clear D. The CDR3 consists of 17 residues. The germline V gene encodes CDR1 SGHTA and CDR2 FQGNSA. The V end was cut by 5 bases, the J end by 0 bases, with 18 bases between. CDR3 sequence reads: CASSLQPGGASTDTQYF. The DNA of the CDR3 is TGTGCCAGCAGCCTACAACCTGGCGGAGCTAGCACAGATACGCAGTATTTT.

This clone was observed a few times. CDR3 residues: CASSSGSLNTEAFF. In DNA form, the CDR3 reads TGCGCCAGCAGCAGCGGGTCGCTGAACACTGAAGCTTTCTTT. V gene TRBV5-1 combines with J gene TRBJ1-1; D not certain. The ends were cut back, 4 bases at V and 0 bases at J, with 10 bases in the middle. CDR1 and CDR2 from the germline V gene are SGHRS and YFSETQ. The CDR3 spans 14 residues.

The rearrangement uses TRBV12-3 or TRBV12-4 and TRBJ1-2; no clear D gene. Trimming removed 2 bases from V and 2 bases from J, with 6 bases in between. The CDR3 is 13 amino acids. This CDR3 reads CASSLFQNYGYTF. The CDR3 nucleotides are TGTGCCAGCAGTTTATTCCAGAACTATGGCTACACCTTC.

The CDR3 region is CSARSGSGSYEQYF. The CDR3 DNA is TGCAGCGCCCGAAGTGGGAGCGGGAGTTACGAGCAGTACTTC. V and J are TRBV29-1 and TRBJ2-7; TRBD2 matches 8 bases. V trimming: 7 bases; J trimming: 4 bases; junction bases outside the gene matches: 12. CDR1 and CDR2 (germline): SQVTM, ANQGSEA. The CDR3 spans 14 residues.

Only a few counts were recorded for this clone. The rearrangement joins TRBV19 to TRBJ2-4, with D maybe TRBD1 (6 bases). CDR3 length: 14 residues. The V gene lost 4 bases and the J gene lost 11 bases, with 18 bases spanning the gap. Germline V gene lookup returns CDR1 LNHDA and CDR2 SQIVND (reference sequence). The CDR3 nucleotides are TGTGCCAGTAGTAGCCCCGCCACAGGGAAGGTTCAGTACTTC. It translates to CASSSPATGKVQYF. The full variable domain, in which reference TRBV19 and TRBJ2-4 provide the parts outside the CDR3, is DGGITQSPKYLFRKEGQNVTLSCEQNLNHDAMYWYRQDPGQGLRLIYYSQIVNDFQKGDIAEGYSVSREKKESFPLTVTSAQKNPTAFYLCASSSPATGKVQYFGAGTRLSVL.

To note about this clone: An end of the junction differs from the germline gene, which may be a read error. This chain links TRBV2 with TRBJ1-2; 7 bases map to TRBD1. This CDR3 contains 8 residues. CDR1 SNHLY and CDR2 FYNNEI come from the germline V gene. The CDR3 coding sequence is TGTGCCAGCGAGGACAGGTGCTTC. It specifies CASEDRCF.

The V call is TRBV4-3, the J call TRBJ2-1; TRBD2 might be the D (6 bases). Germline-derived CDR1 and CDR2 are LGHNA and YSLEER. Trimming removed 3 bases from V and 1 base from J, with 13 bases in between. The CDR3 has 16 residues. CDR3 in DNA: TGCGCCAGCAGCCATCCGCGGGGTTCGTCCTACAATGAGCAGTTCTTC. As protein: CASSHPRGSSYNEQFF.

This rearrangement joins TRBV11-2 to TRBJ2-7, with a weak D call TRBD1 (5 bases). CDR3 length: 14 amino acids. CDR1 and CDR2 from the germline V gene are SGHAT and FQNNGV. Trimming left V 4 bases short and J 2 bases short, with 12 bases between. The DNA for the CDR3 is TGTGCCAGCAGCTCCTATGGACATGCCTACGAGCAGTACTTC. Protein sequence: CASSSYGHAYEQYF.

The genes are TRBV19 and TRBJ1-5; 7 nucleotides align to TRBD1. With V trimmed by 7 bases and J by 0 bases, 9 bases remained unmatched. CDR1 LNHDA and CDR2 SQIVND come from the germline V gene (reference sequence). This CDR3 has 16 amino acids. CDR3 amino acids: CASTRQGPYSNQPQHF. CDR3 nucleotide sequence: TGTGCCAGTACCCGACAGGGACCTTATAGCAATCAGCCCCAGCATTTT.

CDR3 nucleotides: TGTGCCAGCAGCATCAGGTTTACCTCCTACGAGCAGTACTTC. Translated: CASSIRFTSYEQYF. The chain combines TRBV11-2 with TRBJ2-7; D ambiguous. In germline, CDR1 is SGHAT, CDR2 FQNNGV. The germline V and J ends were trimmed by 5 bases and 0 bases, with 11 bases remaining between them. The CDR3 sequence is 14 residues long.

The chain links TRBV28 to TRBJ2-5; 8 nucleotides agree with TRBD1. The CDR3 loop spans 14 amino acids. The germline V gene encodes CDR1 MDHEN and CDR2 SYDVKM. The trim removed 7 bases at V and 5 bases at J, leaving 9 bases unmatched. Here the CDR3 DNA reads TGTGCCAGCACCAGCCCAGGGGGCGGTGAGACCCAGTACTTC. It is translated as CASTSPGGGETQYF.

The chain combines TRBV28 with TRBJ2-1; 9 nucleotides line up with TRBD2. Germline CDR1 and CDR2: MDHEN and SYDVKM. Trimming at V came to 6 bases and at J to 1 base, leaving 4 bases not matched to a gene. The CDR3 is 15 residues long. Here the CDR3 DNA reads TGTGCCAGCAGCGAAACTAGCGGGTCCTACAATGAGCAGTTCTTC. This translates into CASSETSGSYNEQFF.

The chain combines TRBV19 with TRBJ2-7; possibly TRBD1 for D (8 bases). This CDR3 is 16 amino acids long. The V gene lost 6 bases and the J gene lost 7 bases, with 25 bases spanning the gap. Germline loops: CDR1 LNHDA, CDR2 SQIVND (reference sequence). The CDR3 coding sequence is TGTGCCAGTAGCCCTACGGGGGGTCAGGGGGCGAGTGAGCAGTACTTC. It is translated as CASSPTGGQGASEQYF.

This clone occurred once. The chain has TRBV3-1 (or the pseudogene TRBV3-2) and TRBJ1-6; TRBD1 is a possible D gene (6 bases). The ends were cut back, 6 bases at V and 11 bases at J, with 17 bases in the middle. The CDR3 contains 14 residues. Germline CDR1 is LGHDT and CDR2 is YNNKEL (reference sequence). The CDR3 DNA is TGTGCCAGCAGTGAGGGGCAGGGGCTGCCACCCCTCCACTTT. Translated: CASSEGQGLPPLHF.

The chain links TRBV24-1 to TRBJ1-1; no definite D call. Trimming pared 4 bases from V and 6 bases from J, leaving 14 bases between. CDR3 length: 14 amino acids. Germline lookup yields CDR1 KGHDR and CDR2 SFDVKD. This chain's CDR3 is CATSDPSRGAEAFF. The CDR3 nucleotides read TGTGCCACCAGTGACCCCAGCCGGGGAGCTGAAGCTTTCTTT.

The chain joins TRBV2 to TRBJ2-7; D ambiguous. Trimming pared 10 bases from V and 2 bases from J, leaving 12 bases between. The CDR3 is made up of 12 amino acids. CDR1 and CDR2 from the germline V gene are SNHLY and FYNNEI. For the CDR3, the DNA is TGTGCCATTAGACTTGGAGCCTACGAGCAGTACTTC. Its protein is CAIRLGAYEQYF.

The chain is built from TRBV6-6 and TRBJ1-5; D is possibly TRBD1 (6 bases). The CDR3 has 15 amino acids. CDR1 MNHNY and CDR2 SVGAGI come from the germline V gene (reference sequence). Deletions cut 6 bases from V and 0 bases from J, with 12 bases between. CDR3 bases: TGTGCCAGCAGCGTGAAAGGGGGTAGCAATCAGCCCCAGCATTTT. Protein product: CASSVKGGSNQPQHF.